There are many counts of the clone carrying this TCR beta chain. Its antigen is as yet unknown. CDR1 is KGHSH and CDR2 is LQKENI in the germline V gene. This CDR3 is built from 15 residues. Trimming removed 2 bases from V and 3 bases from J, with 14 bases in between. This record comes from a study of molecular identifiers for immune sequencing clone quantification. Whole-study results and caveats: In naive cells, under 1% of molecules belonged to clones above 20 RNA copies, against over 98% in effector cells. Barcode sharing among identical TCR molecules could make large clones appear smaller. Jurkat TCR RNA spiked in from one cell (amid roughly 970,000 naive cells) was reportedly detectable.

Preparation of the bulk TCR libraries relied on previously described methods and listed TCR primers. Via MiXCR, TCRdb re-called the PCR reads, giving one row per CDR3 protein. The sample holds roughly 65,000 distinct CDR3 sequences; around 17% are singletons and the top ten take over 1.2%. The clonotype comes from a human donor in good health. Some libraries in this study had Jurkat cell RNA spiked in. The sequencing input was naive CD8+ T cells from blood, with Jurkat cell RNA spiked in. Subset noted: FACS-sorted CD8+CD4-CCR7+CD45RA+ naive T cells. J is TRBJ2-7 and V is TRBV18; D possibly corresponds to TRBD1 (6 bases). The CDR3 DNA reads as TGTGCCAGCTCACCAACAGGGAACACCCTCTACGAGCAGTACTTC. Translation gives CASSPTGNTLYEQYF.